The TCR beta chain under discussion was sequenced for a study of blood T cell repertoires in COVID-19 (dated by TCRdb to 2019 to 2021). General notes on the study: Samples from collaborators originated in the United States, Italy and Spain and spanned both the acute and convalescent phases of COVID-19. Subjects who had been exposed to COVID-19, were actively infected with it, or had recovered from it provided the deeply sampled blood TCRbeta repertoires that made up the dataset. The repertoires were released in a freely available public database meant as a resource for research on the immune response to SARS-CoV-2. Samples came from the ongoing ImmuneRACE study (first 160 participants) plus 1,254 subjects from 6 global collaborators. The sample metadata nearly always contained a de-identified subject ID, COVID-19 status, age in years and sex. Where available, HLA class I and class II types were taken from metadata supplied by the sample provider and were not determined by assay-based typing. The material from the prospective study consisted of cDNA or gDNA derived from T cells, B-cell-depleted T cells, or PBMCs. The paper as a whole reports these results and caveats: The quantity of clinical and demographic metadata differed by source and by participant and was supplied without curation.

Collaborating institutions collected whole blood in K2EDTA tubes following their own protocols. Collaborator samples were shipped for TCRbeta analysis as frozen whole blood, isolated PBMCs, or DNA extracted from either sample type. The immunoSEQ Assay, a bias-controlled multiplex PCR, was used to amplify TCRbeta CDR3 regions from genomic DNA. As for how the authors treated the data: The number of nucleated cells in each sample was estimated from the amplification of reference gene primers within the assay. Sequence reads were collapsed and filtered to measure the absolute abundance of every unique TCRbeta CDR3 rearrangement. Productive Simpson clonality was computed per sample as the square root of Simpson's diversity index over productive rearrangements. The table comes from immuneACCESS by way of TCRdb, which keeps in-frame sequences with V and J called. Part of the clones is missing from these tables; in studies checked, under half for an unresolved V gene and the rest for unknown reasons. V and J calls plus clone size are reproduced from that table; the DNA served to infer D and trimming. This sample has 120,000 or so clones in its table, and 80% of those were observed once. The ten largest account for under 20% of the sample.

This clone has just a few counts. Its antigen target is currently unknown. Base quality data are lacking; no much larger clone is found one base away. The sequencing input was peripheral blood. The receptor's source is a man between 60 and 70 years old with active or convalescent COVID-19.

The bases are TGTGCCAGCAGCCTTGGGACTACCAACACCGGGGAGCTGTTTTTT. Its amino acids are CASSLGTTNTGELFF. Recombination joined TRBV5-6 with TRBJ2-2; TRBD2 fits 7 bases in the junction. Taken from cysteine to phenylalanine, the CDR3 has 15 residues. Just the 45-base CDR3 DNA is kept, in frame starting at base 1. After removal of 4 bases from V and 2 bases from J, the junction retains 5 bases not matched to a gene. Taken from the germline V gene, the CDR1 and CDR2 loops are SGHDT and YYEEEE.